Listed below are T cell receptor beta chains from one sample, sequenced in a study of cytomegalovirus exposure and HLA in healthy donors. Some clones are missing from TCRdb's copy, which holds only in-frame ones; the method was immunoSEQ multiplex PCR. The table records tens of thousands of clones, less than 80% of them present only once. Sequencing was done on a sample of PBMCs. These receptor sequences come from a woman aged 40 to 50 in good health and CMV-seropositive. CDR3s include the opening cysteine and the closing phenylalanine or tryptophan. D genes are given only for firm matches. Clone sizes are given selectively: once, few, many, or a class where the clone is expanded.

>-|TRBJ2-3|few|TRBV5-4
CASSLDQVGDTQYF
TGTGCCAGCAGCTTGGATCAGGTTGGAGATACGCAGTATTTT
>-|TRBJ2-3|-|TRBV13
CASSTSQGTDTQYF
TGTGCCAGCAGCACTTCGCAGGGCACAGATACGCAGTATTTT
>TRBD1|TRBJ2-7|-|TRBV7-6
CASSLTGAGSDEQYF
TGTGCCAGCAGCTTGACAGGGGCCGGAAGCGACGAGCAGTACTTC
>TRBD2|TRBJ2-1|once|TRBV9
CASSASSGSYNEQFF
TGTGCCAGCAGCGCCTCTAGCGGGAGCTACAATGAGCAGTTCTTC
>TRBD2|TRBJ2-1|-|TRBV18
CASSRTSGYNEQFF
TGTGCCAGCTCACGGACTAGCGGATACAATGAGCAGTTCTTC
>-|TRBJ2-2|-|TRBV5-1
CASSLWVADNTGELFF
TGCGCCAGCAGCTTGTGGGTAGCGGACAACACCGGGGAGCTGTTTTTT
>-|TRBJ1-5|-|TRBV6-6
CASSDRDTNQPQHF
TGTGCCAGCAGCGACCGGGACACCAATCAGCCCCAGCATTTT
>TRBD2|TRBJ2-1|-|TRBV7-9
CASSNTGTSGRDEQFF
TGTGCCAGCAGCAACACCGGGACTAGCGGGAGGGATGAGCAGTTCTTC
>-|TRBJ2-7|once|TRBV7-9
CASSRDYEQYF
TGTGCCAGCAGCCGAGACTACGAGCAGTACTTC
>-|TRBJ2-7|-|TRBV11-2
CASSPSYEQYF
TGTGCCAGCAGTCCTTCTTACGAGCAGTACTTC
>TRBD1|TRBJ1-4|-|TRBV7-9
CASSPGQGALNEKLFF
TGTGCCAGCAGTCCCGGACAGGGGGCCCTAAATGAAAAACTGTTTTTT
>TRBD1|TRBJ1-5|-|TRBV5-8
CASSRDRGHYSNQPQHF
TGTGCCAGCAGTCGGGACAGGGGACACTATAGCAATCAGCCCCAGCATTTT
>-|TRBJ2-2|-|TRBV15
CATSRSAGYAGELFF
TGTGCCACCAGCAGGAGTGCGGGTTACGCCGGGGAGCTGTTTTTT
>-|TRBJ1-1|-|TRBV4-3
CASSPRSLDEAFF
TGCGCCAGCAGCCCTAGAAGCCTCGATGAAGCTTTCTTT
>TRBD1|TRBJ1-6|-|TRBV2
CASSTDRGYNSPLHF
TGTGCCAGCAGTACGGACAGGGGTTATAATTCACCCCTCCACTTT
>TRBD2|TRBJ2-3|-|TRBV11-3
CASSPGTSGSTDTQYF
TGTGCCAGCAGCCCAGGGACTAGCGGAAGCACAGATACGCAGTATTTT
>-|TRBJ2-5|few|TRBV11-2
CASSFGLYQETQYF
TGTGCCAGCAGCTTTGGACTGTACCAAGAGACCCAGTACTTC
>TRBD2|TRBJ2-3|once|TRBV7-6
CATCLAGECADTQYF
TGTGCCACCTGCCTAGCGGGAGAGTGCGCAGATACGCAGTATTTT
>TRBD1|TRBJ2-7|medium-sized|TRBV5-6
CASSFEGAPYEQYF
TGTGCCAGCAGCTTCGAGGGGGCCCCCTACGAGCAGTACTTC
>TRBD1|TRBJ1-4|-|TRBV4-3
CASSPAPQGRTNEKLFF
TGCGCCAGCAGCCCCGCCCCACAGGGGCGGACTAATGAAAAACTGTTTTTT
>-|TRBJ1-3|-|TRBV18
CASSGESGNTIYF
TGTGCCAGCTCTGGGGAGTCTGGAAACACCATATATTTT
>-|TRBJ2-2|medium-sized|TRBV6-5
CASSYSRENTGELFF
TGTGCCAGCAGTTACTCCCGGGAGAACACCGGGGAGCTGTTTTTT
>-|TRBJ2-3|-|TRBV5-4
CASSFESGAPTDTQYF
TGTGCCAGCAGCTTTGAATCCGGAGCCCCCACAGATACGCAGTATTTT
>-|TRBJ1-2|few|TRBV30
CAWSRQSYGYTF
TGTGCCTGGAGCAGACAGTCCTATGGCTACACCTTC
>TRBD2|TRBJ2-1|-|TRBV14
CASSQGGTSRNEQFF
TGTGCCAGCAGCCAAGGGGGGACTAGCCGCAATGAGCAGTTCTTC
>TRBD2|TRBJ2-1|once|TRBV4-1
CASSQERGTSGIYNEQFF
TGCGCCAGCAGCCAAGAACGGGGGACTAGCGGAATCTACAATGAGCAGTTCTTC
>-|TRBJ1-1|few|TRBV7-9
CASSLTATNTEAFF
TGTGCCAGCAGCTTAACAGCCACGAACACTGAAGCTTTCTTT
>TRBD1|TRBJ2-6|-|TRBV19
CASSINMDRAGANVLTF
TGTGCCAGTAGTATAAACATGGACAGGGCTGGGGCCAACGTCCTGACTTTC
>TRBD2|TRBJ2-3|-|TRBV19
CATISGSSTDTQYF
TGTGCCACGATTAGCGGGAGCTCCACAGATACGCAGTATTTT
>-|TRBJ1-4|-|TRBV28
CASKRGGDNEKLFF
TGTGCCAGCAAAAGAGGGGGGGATAATGAAAAACTGTTTTTT
>TRBD2|TRBJ2-3|few|TRBV7-2
CASSLRLAGNTDTQYF
TGTGCCAGCAGCTTGAGACTAGCGGGGAACACAGATACGCAGTATTTT
>TRBD2|TRBJ2-1|-|TRBV28
CASSSGATYNEQFF
TGTGCCAGTTCTAGCGGGGCTACCTACAATGAGCAGTTCTTC
>TRBD1|TRBJ2-6|-|TRBV25-1
CASARQGIIGANVLTF
TGTGCCAGCGCCAGACAGGGAATAATTGGGGCCAACGTCCTGACTTTC
>-|TRBJ2-1|-|TRBV7-2
CASSLLTGSYNEQFF
TGTGCCAGCAGCTTACTTACTGGCTCCTACAATGAGCAGTTCTTC
>TRBD1|TRBJ2-1|-|TRBV4-3
CASSQLQGAHEQFF
TGCGCCAGCAGCCAACTTCAGGGGGCGCATGAGCAGTTCTTC
>TRBD1|TRBJ1-2|few|TRBV4-3
CASSQEQGARLGGYTF
TGCGCCAGCAGCCAAGAACAGGGGGCGCGACTTGGTGGCTACACCTTC
>-|TRBJ2-3|few|TRBV7-9
CASSSRLGGLSTDTQYF
TGTGCCAGCAGCTCCCGTCTTGGCGGGCTTAGCACAGATACGCAGTATTTT
>-|TRBJ1-3|-|TRBV18
CASSLGGFGNTIYF
TGTGCCAGCTCGCTCGGGGGATTTGGAAACACCATATATTTT
>-|TRBJ1-1|-|TRBV5-1
CASSSGRNTEAFF
TGCGCCAGCAGCTCCGGGAGGAACACTGAAGCTTTCTTT